The present TCR beta chain was sequenced within a study of blood T cell repertoires in COVID-19. In the study overall: Recovered participants had two consecutive negative NP/OP PCR tests, healthcare professional clearance, or symptom resolution. T cells, B-cell-depleted T cells, or PBMCs supplied cDNA or gDNA.

Methods used by the authors: Estimates of nucleated cell counts were drawn from the amplification of reference gene primers. The data were produced by immunoSEQ multiplex PCR, yet TCRdb's version contains in-frame clones alone and is incomplete. The D gene and trimming were derived from the DNA, and the V and J assignments and clone size from that table. There are fewer than 350,000 clones in the sample; more than 75% occur only once, and 2% to 2.5% lies in the top ten. The CDR3 length is 14 residues. Germline trimming cut 6 bases from V and 3 bases from J; bases unmatched to any gene: 6. Germline values: CDR1 SNHLY, CDR2 FYNNEI.

The chain employs TRBV2 and TRBJ1-1, with 8 bases matching TRBD1. This clonotype was obtained from a woman aged 55-70 years in a cohort exposed to, infected with or recovered from COVID-19 (not recorded which). Sequences were obtained from PBMCs or T cells enriched from blood (not recorded which). In DNA form, the CDR3 reads TGTGCCAGCAGCGAGTCGACAGGGGACACTGAAGCTTTCTTT. Translation gives CASSESTGDTEAFF.